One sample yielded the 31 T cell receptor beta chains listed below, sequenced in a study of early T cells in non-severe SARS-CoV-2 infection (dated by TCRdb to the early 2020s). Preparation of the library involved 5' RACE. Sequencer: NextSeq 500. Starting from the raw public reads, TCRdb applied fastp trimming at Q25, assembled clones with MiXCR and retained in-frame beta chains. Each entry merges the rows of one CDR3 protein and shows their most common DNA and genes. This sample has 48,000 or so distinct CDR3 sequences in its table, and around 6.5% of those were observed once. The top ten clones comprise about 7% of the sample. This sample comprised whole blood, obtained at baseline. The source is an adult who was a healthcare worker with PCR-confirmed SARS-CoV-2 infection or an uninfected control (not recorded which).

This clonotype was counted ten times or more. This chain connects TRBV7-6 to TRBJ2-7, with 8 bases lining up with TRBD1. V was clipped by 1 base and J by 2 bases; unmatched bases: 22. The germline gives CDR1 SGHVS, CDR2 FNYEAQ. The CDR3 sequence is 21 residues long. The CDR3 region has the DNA TGTGCCAGCAGCTTAGGCAGACCTGGACAGGGAATGAGGGATAGTCCCTACGAGCAGTACTTC. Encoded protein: CASSLGRPGQGMRDSPYEQYF.

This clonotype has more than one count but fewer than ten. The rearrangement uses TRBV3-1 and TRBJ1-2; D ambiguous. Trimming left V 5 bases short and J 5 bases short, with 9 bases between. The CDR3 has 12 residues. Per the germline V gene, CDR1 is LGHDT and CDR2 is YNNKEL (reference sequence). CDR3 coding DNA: TGTGCCAGCAGCTTCGACACGTATGGCTACACCTTC. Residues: CASSFDTYGYTF.

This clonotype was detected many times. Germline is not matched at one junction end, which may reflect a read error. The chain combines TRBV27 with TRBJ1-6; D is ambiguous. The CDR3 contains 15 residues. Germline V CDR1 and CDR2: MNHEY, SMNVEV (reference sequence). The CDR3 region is CASSLYPDRDSPLHF. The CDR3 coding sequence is TGTGCCAGCAGTTTATACCCCGATCGGGATTCACCCCTCCATTTT.

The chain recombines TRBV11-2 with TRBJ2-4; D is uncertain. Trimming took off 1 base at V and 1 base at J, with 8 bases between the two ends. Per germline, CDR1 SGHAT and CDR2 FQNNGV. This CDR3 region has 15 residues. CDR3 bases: TGTGCCAGCAGCTTAGTCTTCAGTGCCAAAAACATTCAGTACTTC. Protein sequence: CASSLVFSAKNIQYF.

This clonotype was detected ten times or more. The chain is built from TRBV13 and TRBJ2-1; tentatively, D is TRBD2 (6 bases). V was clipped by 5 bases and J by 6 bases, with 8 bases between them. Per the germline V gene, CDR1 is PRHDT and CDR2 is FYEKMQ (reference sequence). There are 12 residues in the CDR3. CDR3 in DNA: TGTGCCAGCAGCCGGGGGTCCAATGAGCAGTTCTTC. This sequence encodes CASSRGSNEQFF.

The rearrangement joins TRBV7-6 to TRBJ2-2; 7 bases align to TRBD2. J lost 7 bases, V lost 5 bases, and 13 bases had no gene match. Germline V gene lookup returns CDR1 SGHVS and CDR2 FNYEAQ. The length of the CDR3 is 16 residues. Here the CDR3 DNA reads TGTGCCAGCAGCCTCGGGGGAGCGGGAACGGTCGGGGAGCTGTTTTTT. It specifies CASSLGGAGTVGELFF.

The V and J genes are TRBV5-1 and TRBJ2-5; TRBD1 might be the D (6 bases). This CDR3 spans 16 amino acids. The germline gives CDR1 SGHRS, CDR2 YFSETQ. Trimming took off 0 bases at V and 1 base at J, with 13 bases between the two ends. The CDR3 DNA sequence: TGCGCCAGCAGCTTGGGTCCACGGGACATCCAAGAGACCCAGTACTTC. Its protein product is CASSLGPRDIQETQYF. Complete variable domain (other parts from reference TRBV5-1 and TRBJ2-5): KAGVTQTPRYLIKTRGQQVTLSCSPISGHRSVSWYQQTPGQGLQFLFEYFSETQRNKGNFPGRFSGRQFSNSRSEMNVSTLELGDSALYLCASSLGPRDIQETQYFGPGTRLLVL.

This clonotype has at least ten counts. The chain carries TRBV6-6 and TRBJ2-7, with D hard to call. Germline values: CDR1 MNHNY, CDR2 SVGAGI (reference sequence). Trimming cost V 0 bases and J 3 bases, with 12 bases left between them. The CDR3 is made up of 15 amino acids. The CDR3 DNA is TGTGCCAGCAGTTACTCGGCGATAGCAAACTACGAGCAGTACTTC. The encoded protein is CASSYSAIANYEQYF.

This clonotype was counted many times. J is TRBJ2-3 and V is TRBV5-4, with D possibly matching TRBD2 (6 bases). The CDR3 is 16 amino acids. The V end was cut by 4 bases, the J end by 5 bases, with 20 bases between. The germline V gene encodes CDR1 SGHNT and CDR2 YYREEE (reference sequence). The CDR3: CASSTPGLLQGDTQYF. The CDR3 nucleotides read TGTGCCAGCAGCACGCCGGGACTCCTGCAGGGAGATACGCAGTATTTT. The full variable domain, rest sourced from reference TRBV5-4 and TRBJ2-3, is ETGVTQSPTHLIKTRGQQVTLRCSSQSGHNTVSWYQQALGQGPQFIFQYYREEENGRGNFPPRFSGLQFPNYSSELNVNALELDDSALYLCASSTPGLLQGDTQYFGPGTRLTVL.

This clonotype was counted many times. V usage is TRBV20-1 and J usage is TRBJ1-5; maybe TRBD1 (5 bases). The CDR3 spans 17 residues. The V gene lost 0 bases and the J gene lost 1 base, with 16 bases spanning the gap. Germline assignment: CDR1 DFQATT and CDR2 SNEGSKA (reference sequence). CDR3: CSARDAVKAGSNQPQHF. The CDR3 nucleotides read TGCAGTGCTAGAGACGCCGTAAAGGCAGGGAGCAATCAGCCCCAGCATTTT.

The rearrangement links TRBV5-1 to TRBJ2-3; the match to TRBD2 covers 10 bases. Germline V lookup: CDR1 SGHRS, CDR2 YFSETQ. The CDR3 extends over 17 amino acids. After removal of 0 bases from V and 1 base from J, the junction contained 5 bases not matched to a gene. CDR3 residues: CASSLGPGTSGTDTQYF. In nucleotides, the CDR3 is TGCGCCAGCAGCTTGGGTCCCGGGACTAGCGGCACAGATACGCAGTATTTT.

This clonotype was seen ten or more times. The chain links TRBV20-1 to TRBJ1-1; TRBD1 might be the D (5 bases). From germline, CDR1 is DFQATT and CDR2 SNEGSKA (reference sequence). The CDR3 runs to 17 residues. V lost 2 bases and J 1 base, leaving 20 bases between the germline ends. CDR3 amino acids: CSARKPFTGIKNTEAFF. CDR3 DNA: TGCAGTGCTAGAAAGCCTTTCACAGGAATTAAGAACACTGAAGCTTTCTTT.

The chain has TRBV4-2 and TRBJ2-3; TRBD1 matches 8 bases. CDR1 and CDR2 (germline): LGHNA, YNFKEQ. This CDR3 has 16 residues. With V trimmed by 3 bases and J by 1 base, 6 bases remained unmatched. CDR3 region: CASSQVGQGGTDTQYF. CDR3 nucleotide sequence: TGTGCCAGCAGCCAGGTCGGACAGGGAGGCACAGATACGCAGTATTTT.

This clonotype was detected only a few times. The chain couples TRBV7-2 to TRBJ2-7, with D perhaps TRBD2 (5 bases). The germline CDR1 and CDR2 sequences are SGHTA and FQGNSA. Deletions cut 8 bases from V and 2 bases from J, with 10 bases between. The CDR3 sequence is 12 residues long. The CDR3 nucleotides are TGTGCCAGCGCCTCCGGGGCCTACGAGCAGTACTTC. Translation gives CASASGAYEQYF.

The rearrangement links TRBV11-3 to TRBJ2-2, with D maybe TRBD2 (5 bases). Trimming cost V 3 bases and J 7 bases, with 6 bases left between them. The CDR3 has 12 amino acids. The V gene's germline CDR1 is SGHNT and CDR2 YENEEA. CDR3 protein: CASSLRVGELFF. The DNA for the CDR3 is TGTGCCAGCAGCTTGCGGGTCGGGGAGCTGTTTTTT.

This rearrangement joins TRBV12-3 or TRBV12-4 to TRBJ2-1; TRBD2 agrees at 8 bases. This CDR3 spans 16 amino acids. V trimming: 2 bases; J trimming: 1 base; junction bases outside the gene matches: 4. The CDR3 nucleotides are TGTGCCAGCAGTTTAATCGGCGGGAGGTCCTACAATGAGCAGTTCTTC. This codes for CASSLIGGRSYNEQFF.

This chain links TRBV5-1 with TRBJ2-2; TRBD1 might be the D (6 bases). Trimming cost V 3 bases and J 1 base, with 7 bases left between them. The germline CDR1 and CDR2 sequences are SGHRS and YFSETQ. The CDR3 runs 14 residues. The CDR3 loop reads CASSSTGNTGELFF. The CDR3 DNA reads TGCGCCAGCAGCTCGACAGGGAACACCGGGGAGCTGTTTTTT.

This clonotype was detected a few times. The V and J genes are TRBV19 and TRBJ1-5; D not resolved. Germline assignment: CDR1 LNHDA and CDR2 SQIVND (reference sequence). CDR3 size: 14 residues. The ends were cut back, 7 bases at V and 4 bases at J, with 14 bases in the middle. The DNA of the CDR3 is TGTGCCAGTACCCACGGTTTTGGGAATCAGCCCCAGCATTTT. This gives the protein CASTHGFGNQPQHF.

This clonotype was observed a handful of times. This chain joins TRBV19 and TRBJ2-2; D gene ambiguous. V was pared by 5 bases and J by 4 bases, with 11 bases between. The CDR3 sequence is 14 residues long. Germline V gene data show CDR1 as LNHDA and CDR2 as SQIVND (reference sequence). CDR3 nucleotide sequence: TGTGCCAGTAGTTCCACAGTTTCCACCGGGGAGCTGTTTTTT. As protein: CASSSTVSTGELFF.

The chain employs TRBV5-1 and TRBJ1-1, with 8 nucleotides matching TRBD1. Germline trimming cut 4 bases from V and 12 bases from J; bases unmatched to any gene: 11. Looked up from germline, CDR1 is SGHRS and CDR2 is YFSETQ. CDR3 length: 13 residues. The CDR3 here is CASSPNLDRESFF. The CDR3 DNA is TGCGCCAGCAGCCCGAACTTGGACAGGGAGTCTTTCTTT.

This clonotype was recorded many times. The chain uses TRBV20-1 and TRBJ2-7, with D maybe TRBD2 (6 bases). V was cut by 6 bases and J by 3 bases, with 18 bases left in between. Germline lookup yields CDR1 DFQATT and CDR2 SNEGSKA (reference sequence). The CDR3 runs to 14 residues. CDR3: CSAVKEGNIYEQYF. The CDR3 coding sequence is TGCAGTGCCGTTAAGGAGGGAAACATCTACGAGCAGTACTTC.

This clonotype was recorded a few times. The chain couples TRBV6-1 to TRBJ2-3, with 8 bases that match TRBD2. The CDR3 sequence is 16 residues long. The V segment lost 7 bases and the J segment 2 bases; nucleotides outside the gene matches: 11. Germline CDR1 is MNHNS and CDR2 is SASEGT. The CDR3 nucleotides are TGTGCCAGCACCCCCTCCGGGAGGGCCTACACAGATACGCAGTATTTT. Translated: CASTPSGRAYTDTQYF.

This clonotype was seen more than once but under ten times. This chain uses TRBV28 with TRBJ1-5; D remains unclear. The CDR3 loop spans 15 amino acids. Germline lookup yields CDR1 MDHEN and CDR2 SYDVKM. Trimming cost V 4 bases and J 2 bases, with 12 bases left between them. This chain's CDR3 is CASSSPPAGNQPQHF. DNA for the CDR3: TGTGCCAGCAGTTCCCCCCCCGCTGGCAATCAGCCCCAGCATTTT.

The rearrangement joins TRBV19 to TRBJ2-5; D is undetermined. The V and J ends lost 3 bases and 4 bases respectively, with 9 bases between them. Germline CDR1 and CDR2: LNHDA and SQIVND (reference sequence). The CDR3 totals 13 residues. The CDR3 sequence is CASSISDRETQYF. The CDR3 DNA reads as TGTGCCAGTAGTATTTCGGATCGAGAGACCCAGTACTTC.

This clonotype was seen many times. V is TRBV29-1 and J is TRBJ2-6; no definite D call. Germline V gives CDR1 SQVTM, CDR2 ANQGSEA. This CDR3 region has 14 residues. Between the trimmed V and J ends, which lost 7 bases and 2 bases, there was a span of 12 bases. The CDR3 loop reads CSAYPGAGANVLTF. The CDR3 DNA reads TGCAGCGCGTACCCCGGTGCTGGGGCCAACGTCCTGACTTTC.

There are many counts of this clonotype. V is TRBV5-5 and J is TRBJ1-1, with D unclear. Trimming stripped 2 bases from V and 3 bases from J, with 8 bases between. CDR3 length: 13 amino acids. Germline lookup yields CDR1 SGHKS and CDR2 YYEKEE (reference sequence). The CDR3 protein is CASSLMEYTEAFF. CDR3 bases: TGTGCCAGCAGCTTAATGGAGTACACTGAAGCTTTCTTT.

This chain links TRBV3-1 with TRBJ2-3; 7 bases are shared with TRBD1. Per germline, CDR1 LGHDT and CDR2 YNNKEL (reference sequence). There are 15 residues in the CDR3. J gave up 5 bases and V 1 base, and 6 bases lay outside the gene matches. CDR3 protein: CASSQARGRVDTQYF. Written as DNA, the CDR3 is TGTGCCAGCAGCCAAGCAAGGGGGCGCGTAGATACGCAGTATTTT.

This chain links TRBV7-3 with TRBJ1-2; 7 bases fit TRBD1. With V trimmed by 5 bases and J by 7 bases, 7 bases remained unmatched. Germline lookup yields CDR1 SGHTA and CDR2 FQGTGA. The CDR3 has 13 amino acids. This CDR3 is CASSPGGGLGYTF. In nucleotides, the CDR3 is TGTGCCAGCAGCCCAGGGGGAGGCCTTGGCTACACCTTC.

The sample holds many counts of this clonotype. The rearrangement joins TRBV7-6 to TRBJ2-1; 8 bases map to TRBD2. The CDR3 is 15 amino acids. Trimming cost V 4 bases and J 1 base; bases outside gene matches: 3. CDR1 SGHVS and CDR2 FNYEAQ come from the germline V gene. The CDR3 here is CASSSPSGSYNEQFF. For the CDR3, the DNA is TGTGCCAGCAGCTCTCCTAGCGGGTCCTACAATGAGCAGTTCTTC.

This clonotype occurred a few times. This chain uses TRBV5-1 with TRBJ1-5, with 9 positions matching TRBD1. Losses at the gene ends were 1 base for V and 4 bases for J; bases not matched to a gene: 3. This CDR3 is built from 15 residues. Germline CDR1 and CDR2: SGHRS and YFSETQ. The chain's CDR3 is CASSLSGQGNQPQHF. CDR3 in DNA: TGCGCCAGCAGCTTGAGTGGACAGGGGAATCAGCCCCAGCATTTT.

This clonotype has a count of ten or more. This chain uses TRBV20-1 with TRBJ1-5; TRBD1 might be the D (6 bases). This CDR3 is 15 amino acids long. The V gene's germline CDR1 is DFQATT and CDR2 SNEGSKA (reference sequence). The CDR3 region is CSPAGAGRGNQPQHF. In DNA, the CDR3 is TGCAGCCCTGCGGGGGCGGGTAGGGGCAATCAGCCCCAGCATTTT.